This T cell receptor (beta chain) was identified during a study of Ad26.COV2.S vaccination and SARS-CoV-2 variants. Method: immunoSEQ multiplex PCR; TCRdb's copy keeps in-frame clones and lacks some. The sample lists roughly 40,000 clones, about 80% seen once, with approximately 44% in the top ten. In the case of this clone: What it binds is not known.

Study outcomes and limitations: Reported post-vaccination CD8+ and CD4+ T cell responses to spike showed substantial breadth. Spike-specific TCR breadth ran higher among vaccine recipients than placebo recipients. From the TCR breadth and depth analyses, total T cell responses may have been underestimated. Breadth measured for non-spike TCRs was similar across vaccine and placebo recipients.

Germline values: CDR1 LGHNA, CDR2 YNFKEQ. The V gene end was trimmed by 0 bases and the J gene end by 3 bases; junction bases not matched to a gene: 0. The length of the CDR3 is 15 residues. Sequenced here: peripheral blood, sampled after recovery from COVID-19. This chain joins TRBV4-2 and TRBJ2-3; TRBD2 agrees at 10 bases. This clonotype was sampled from a human donor who had recovered from COVID-19. The CDR3: CASSQETSGTDTQYF. CDR3 in DNA: TGTGCCAGCAGCCAAGAGACTAGCGGGACAGATACGCAGTATTTT.